A selection of T cell receptor beta chains follows, all from one sample in a study of T cells after yellow fever vaccination. TCRdb itself ran the 5' RACE reads through MiXCR, one entry per CDR3 protein. The table lists around 46,000 distinct CDR3 sequences, almost 7% of them singletons. Material: CD8+ T cells not binding an NS4B(214-222) dextramer, sorted from PBMCs, obtained 45 days after the yellow fever booster vaccination. These receptors came from a young man who received the YFV17D yellow fever vaccine. The CDR3 runs from the conserved cysteine through the conserved F or W. A D gene is named only where the DNA matches it firmly. Clone size appears in some rows only: once, few, many, or a class for an expanded clone.

d_call | clone_size | cdr3_length | j_call | v_call | cdr3_aa | cdr3_nt
TRBD2 | many | 15 | TRBJ2-1 | TRBV15 | CATSSRREGQNEQFF | TGTGCCACCAGCAGCCGACGGGAGGGCCAGAATGAGCAGTTCTTC
- | many | 16 | TRBJ2-7 | TRBV7-2 | CASSFYGTGSSYEQYF | TGTGCCAGCAGCTTTTATGGAACGGGTAGCTCCTACGAGCAGTACTTC
- | - | 15 | TRBJ2-7 | TRBV3-1 | CASSQAASGGYEQYF | TGTGCCAGCAGCCAAGCTGCCAGTGGGGGCTACGAGCAGTACTTC
TRBD2 | few | 17 | TRBJ2-1 | TRBV7-9 | CASSLAQVAGSYNEQFF | TGTGCCAGCAGCTTAGCGCAGGTAGCGGGGTCCTACAATGAGCAGTTCTTC
TRBD1 | many | 13 | TRBJ2-7 | TRBV29-1 | CSVGTGGSYEQYF | TGCAGCGTTGGAACAGGGGGCTCCTACGAGCAGTACTTC
TRBD1 | many | 14 | TRBJ1-1 | TRBV20-1 | CSARGDRGGTEAFF | TGCAGTGCTAGAGGGGACAGGGGTGGAACTGAAGCTTTCTTT
- | many | 13 | TRBJ2-7 | TRBV30 | CAWSVGQTYEQYF | TGTGCCTGGAGTGTCGGACAGACCTACGAGCAGTACTTC
- | many | 16 | TRBJ2-1 | TRBV6-5 | CASSYSIGGAINEQFF | TGTGCCAGCAGTTACTCGATAGGCGGGGCGATAAATGAGCAGTTCTTC
- | many | 12 | TRBJ2-2 | TRBV24-1 | CATSPSPGELFF | TGTGCCACTAGTCCCTCTCCCGGGGAGCTGTTTTTT
- | many | 14 | TRBJ1-2 | TRBV20-1 | CRAEVGGASYGYTF | TGCAGAGCCGAAGTGGGGGGCGCCAGCTATGGCTACACCTTC